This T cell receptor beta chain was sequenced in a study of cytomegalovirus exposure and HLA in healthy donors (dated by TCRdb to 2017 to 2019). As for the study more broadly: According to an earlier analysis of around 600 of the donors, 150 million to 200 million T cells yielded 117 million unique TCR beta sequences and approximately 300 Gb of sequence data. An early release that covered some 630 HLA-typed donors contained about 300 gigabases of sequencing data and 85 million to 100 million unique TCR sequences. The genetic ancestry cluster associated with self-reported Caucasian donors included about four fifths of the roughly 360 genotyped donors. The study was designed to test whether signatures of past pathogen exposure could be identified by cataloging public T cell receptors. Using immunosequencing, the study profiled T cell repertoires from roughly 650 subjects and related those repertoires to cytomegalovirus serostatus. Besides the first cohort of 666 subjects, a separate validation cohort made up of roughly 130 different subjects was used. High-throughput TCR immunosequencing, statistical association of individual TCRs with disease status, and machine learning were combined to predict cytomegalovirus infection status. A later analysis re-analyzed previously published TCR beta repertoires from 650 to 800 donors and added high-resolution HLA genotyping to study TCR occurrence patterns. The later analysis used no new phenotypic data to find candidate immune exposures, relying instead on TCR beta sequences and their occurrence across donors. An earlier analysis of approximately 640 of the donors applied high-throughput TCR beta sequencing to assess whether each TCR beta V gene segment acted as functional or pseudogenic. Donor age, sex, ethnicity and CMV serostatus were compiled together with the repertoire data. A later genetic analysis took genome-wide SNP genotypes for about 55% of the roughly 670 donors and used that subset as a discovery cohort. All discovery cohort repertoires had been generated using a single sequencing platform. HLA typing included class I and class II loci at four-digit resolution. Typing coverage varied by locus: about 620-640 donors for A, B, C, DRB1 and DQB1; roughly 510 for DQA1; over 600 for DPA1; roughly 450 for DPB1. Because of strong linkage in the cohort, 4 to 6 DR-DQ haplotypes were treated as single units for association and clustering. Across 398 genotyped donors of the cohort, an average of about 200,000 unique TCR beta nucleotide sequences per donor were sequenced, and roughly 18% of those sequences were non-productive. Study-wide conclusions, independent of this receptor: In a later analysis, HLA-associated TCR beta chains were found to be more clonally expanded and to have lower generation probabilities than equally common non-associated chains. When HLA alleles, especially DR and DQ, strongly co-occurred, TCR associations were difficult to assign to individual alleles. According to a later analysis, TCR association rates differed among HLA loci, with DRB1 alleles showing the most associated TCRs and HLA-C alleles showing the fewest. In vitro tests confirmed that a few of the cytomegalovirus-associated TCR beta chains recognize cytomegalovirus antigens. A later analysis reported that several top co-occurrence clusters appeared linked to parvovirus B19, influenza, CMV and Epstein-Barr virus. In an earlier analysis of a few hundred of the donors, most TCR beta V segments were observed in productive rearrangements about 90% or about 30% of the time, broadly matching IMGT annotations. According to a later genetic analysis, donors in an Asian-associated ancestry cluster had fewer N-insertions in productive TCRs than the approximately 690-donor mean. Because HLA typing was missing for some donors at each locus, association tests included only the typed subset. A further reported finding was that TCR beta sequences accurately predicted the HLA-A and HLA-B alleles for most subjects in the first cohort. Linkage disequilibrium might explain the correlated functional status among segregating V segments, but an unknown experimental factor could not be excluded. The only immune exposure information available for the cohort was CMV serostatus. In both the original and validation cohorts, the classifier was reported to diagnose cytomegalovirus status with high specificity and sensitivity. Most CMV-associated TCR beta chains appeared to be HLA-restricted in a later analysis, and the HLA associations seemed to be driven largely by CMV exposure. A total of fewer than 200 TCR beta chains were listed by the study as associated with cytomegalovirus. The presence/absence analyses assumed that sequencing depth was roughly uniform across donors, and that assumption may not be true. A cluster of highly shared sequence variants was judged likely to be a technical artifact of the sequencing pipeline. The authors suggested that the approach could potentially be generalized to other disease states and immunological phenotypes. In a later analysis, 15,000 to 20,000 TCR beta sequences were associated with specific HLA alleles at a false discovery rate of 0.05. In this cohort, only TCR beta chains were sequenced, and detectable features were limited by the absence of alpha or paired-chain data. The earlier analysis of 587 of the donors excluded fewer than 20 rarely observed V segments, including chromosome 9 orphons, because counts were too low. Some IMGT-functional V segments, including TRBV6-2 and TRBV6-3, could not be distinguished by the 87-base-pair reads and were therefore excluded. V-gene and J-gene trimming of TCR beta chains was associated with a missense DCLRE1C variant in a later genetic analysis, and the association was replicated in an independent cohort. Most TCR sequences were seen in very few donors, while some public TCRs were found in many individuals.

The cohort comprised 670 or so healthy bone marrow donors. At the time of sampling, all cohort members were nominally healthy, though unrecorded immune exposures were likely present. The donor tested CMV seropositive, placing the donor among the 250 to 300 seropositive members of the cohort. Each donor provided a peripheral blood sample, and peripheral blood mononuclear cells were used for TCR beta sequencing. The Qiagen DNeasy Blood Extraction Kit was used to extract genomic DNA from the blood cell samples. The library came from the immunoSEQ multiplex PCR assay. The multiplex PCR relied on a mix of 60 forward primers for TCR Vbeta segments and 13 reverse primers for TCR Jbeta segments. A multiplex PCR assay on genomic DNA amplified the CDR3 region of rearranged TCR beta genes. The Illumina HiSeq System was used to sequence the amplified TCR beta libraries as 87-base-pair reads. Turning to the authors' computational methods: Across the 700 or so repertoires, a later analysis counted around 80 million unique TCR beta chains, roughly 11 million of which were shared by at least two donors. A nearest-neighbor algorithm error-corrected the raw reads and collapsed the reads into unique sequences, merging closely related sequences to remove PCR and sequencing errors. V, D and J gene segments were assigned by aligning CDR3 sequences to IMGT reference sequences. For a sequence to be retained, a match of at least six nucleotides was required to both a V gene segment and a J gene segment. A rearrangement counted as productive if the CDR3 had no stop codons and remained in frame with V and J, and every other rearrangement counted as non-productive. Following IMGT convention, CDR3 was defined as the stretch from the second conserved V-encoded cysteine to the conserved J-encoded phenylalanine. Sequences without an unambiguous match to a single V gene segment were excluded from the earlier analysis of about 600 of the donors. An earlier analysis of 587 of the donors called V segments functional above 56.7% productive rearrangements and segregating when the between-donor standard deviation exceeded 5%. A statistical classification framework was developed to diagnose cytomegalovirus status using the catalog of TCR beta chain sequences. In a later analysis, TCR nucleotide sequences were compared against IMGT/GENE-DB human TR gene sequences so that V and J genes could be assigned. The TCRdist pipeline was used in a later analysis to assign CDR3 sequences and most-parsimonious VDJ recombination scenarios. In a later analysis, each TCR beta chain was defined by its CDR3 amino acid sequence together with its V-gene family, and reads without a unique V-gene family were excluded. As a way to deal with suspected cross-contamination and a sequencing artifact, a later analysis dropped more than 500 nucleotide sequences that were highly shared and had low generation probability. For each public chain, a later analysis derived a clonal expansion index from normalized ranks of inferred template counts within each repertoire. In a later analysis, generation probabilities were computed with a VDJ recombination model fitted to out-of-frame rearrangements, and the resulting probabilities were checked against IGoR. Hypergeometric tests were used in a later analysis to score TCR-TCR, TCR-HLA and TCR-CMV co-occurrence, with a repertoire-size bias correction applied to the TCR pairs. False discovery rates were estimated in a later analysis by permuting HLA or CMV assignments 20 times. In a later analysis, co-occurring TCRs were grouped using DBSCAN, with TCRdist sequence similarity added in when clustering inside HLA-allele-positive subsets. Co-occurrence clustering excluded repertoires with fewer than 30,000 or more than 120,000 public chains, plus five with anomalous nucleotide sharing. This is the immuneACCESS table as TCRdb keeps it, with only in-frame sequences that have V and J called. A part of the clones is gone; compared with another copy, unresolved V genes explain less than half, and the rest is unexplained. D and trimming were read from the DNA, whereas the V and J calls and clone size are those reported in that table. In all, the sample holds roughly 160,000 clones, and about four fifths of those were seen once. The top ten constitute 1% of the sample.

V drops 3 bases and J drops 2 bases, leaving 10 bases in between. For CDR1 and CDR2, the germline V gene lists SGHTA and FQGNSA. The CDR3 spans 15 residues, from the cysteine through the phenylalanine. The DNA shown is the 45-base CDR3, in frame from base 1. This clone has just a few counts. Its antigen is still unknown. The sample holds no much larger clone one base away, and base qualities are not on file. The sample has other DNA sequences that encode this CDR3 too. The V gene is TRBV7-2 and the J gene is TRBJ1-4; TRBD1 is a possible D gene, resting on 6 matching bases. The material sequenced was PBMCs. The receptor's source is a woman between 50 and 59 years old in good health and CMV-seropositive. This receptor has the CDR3 CASSFRGGTNEKLFF. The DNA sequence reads TGTGCCAGCAGCTTCAGAGGGGGTACTAATGAAAAACTGTTTTTT.